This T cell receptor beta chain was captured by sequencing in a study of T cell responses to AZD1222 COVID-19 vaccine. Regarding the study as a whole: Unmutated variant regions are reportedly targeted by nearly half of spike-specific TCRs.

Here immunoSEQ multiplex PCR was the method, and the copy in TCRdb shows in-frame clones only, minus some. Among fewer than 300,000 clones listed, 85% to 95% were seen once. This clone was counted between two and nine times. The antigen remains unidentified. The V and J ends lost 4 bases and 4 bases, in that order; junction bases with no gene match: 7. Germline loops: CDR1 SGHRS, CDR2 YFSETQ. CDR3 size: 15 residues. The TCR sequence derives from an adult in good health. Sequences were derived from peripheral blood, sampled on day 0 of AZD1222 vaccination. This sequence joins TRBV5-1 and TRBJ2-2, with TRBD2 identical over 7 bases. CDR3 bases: TGCGCCAGCAGCCGGGGGGACGGCGGCACCGGGGAGCTGTTTTTT. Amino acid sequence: CASSRGDGGTGELFF.